Sequencing of this TCR beta chain was carried out in a study of vaccination and CD4 T cells after COVID-19. Study-wide background: The study drew post-COVID samples a median about 100 days after diagnosis (range 35 to 161).

This clonotype came up a few times. Its target is unknown. A junction boundary mismatches the germline segment, possibly from a read error. Germline V CDR1 and CDR2: SGHTA, FQGNSA. CDR3 length: 16 amino acids. The Oncomine TCR Beta short-read assay generated sequence data from the DNA of cultured CD4+ T cells. TCRdb fed the PCR reads into MiXCR, producing one record per CDR3 protein. The sample lists 9,000 to 13,000 distinct CDR3 sequences; around 30% were seen once. This sample's treatment: approximately 9-day PBMC culture with coronavirus spike peptide pools or control peptides (ViraFEST assay). The rearrangement links TRBV7-2 to TRBJ2-1, with D tentatively TRBD2 (6 bases). The sample consisted of CD4+ T cells from blood, cultured in vitro, taken after SARS-CoV-2 vaccination. The sequence derives from a human donor who had recovered from COVID-19. CDR3 protein: CASSLGWLATTMSRVF. The CDR3 nucleotides read TGTGCCAGCAGCTTAGGGTGGCTAGCGACTACAATGAGTCGCGTCTTC.